This T cell receptor (beta chain) was observed in a study of OX40 agonist ivuxolimab in advanced cancers. Study-level background: Ivuxolimab was an agonistic, fully human IgG2 monoclonal antibody directed against OX40 (CD134), a costimulatory receptor. Intravenous ivuxolimab was administered to patients every 2 weeks at six dose levels: 0.01, 0.1, 0.3, 1.5, 3 and 10 mg/kg. Of the roughly 51 patients in dose escalation, some 20 had hepatocellular carcinoma, some 15 had melanoma, 9 had renal cell carcinoma and 9 had head and neck cancer. A male proportion of nearly 85% and a mean age of 60 years, ranging from roughly 20 to 80, were recorded for the dose-escalation cohort. Prior anti-PD-1, anti-PD-L1 or anti-CTLA-4 therapy was permitted, and checkpoint inhibitors had been received by roughly two fifths of dose-escalation patients. Three dose-escalation patients achieved partial responses, one with hepatocellular carcinoma and two with cutaneous melanoma. Peripheral TCRbeta sequencing aimed to test whether ivuxolimab altered TCR sequence diversity and caused clonal T-cell expansion. The monotherapy dose-escalation portion (N ≈ 56 patients) of the phase I ivuxolimab trial is reported in the paper. The research as a whole found: Clonal expansion of both CD4+ and CD8+ blood T cells was observed from baseline to week 6 at doses 0.1 to 3.0 mg/kg. Partial responders in the 0.1-3.0 mg/kg groups had among the lowest normalized peripheral clonal expansion, especially among CD8+ T cells. On average, CD8+ T cells showed more expanded clones than CD4+ T cells after ivuxolimab. Low levels of normalized T-cell clonal expansion were also seen in some patients who did not respond. Which antigens the clonally expanded peripheral T cells were specific for was not determined.

This clone was counted a single time. The antigen this receptor binds is unknown. No clone much larger than this one lies a single base away; base qualities are absent. For sequencing of the TCRbeta CDR3 region, genomic DNA was extracted from the sorted cells. The immunoSEQ Assay was used for sequencing of TCRbeta CDR3 regions. As stored in TCRdb, this immuneACCESS dataset retains in-frame rearrangements with V and J assigned. A fraction of the clones does not appear; measured against another copy, unresolved V genes explain less than half of the discrepancy, and the remainder lacks a known reason. This sample lists approximately 94,000 clones; 80% to 95% were detected once. The ten largest clonotypes hold approximately 0.58% of the sample. From the cysteine through the phenylalanine, the CDR3 covers 15 amino acids. Only the CDR3 portion is preserved as DNA: 45 bases, with reading frame beginning at the first base. After removal of 6 bases from V and 3 bases from J, the junction retains 8 bases not matched to a gene. From a lookup of the germline V gene, CDR1 and CDR2 are SNHLY and FYNNEI.

Patients with a history of autoimmune disease or receiving systemic immunosuppression were excluded from the trial. Peripheral blood for TCR sequencing was collected from all dose cohorts at baseline, on cycle 4 day 1, and on cycle 7 day 1. The samples were drawn from a first-in-human, open-label, multicenter phase I dose-escalation trial of ivuxolimab. Adults with locally advanced or metastatic melanoma, renal cell, hepatocellular, or head and neck squamous cell carcinoma were enrolled in the trial. Before TCR sequencing, CD4+ T cells and CD8+ T cells from peripheral blood were sorted into separate populations.

This receptor was taken from an adult with an advanced solid tumor such as melanoma, head and neck, liver or kidney cancer. The sequenced sample was CD4+ or CD8+ T cells sorted from blood, obtained in a trial of the OX40 agonist ivuxolimab. The chain uses TRBV2 and TRBJ1-5; 7 of the junction bases match TRBD1. The nucleotides read TGTGCCAGCAGGCCCGGGACAGTCAACAATCAGCCCCAGCATTTT. It translates to CASRPGTVNNQPQHF.